A selection of T cell receptor beta chains follows, all from one sample in a study of early T cells in non-severe SARS-CoV-2 infection. TCRdb re-called the 5' RACE reads with MiXCR, one entry per CDR3 protein. The table has some 38,000 distinct CDR3 sequences, 5.5% to 7% seen once. The sample consisted of whole blood, taken at baseline. Source of these receptors: an adult who was a healthcare worker with PCR-confirmed SARS-CoV-2 infection or an uninfected control (not recorded which). The CDR3 runs from the conserved cysteine through the conserved F or W.

TRBV7-8 CASSLAPGGGNQPQHF
TRBV27 CASSLGANEQFF
TRBV20-1 CSARTGPNLVEQFF
TRBV28 CASSPTGYYGQYF
TRBV18 CASSPPGGGGTSYEQYF
TRBV12-3/TRBV12-4 CASSLPSGAPYNEQFF
TRBV28 CASSLPGRKKAFF
TRBV6-5 CASRTKMTGESYEQYF
TRBV10-3 CAISESGIGGELFF
TRBV12-5 CASGLRDIQYF
TRBV30 CAWSAAGSYNEQFF
TRBV7-2 CASSLAPDYEQYF
TRBV20-1 CSATPGTGGRAEQYF
TRBV6-1 CASSALRIAGGPEQYF
TRBV20-1 CSARDAKRQGAGQPQHF
TRBV4-3 CASSQDWEQGGSPLHF
TRBV5-6 CASSLGLAANNEQFF
TRBV6-1 CASSRQGGQYF
TRBV6-2/TRBV6-3 CASSNLSGQGPKTQYF
TRBV12-5 CASGSRITYNEQFF
TRBV12-3/TRBV12-4 CASSFGVSTDTQYF
TRBV20-1 CSALSASGSNEQYF
TRBV29-1 CSVELGLAGTDIQYF
TRBV11-2 CASSPLKADTQYF
TRBV7-8 CAGSTLGTSGTNEQFF
TRBV7-2 CASRSGHTNTEAFF
TRBV11-3 CASSTGTNTEAFF
TRBV5-1 CASSSGAPGETQYF
TRBV6-4 CASSEEHRHGETQYF
TRBV20-1 CSAQGTRGVGYGYTF
TRBV7-9 CASSPLAGTTGELFF
TRBV10-3 CAIRKQGADSNQPQHF
TRBV30 CAWSDLQGLRQYF
TRBV7-2 CASSHGLAGVDGELFF
TRBV20-1 CSALPKGTYGYTF
TRBV7-3 CASSPTGLITDTQYF
TRBV7-2 CASSLVSGPQETQYF
TRBV5-1 CASSTDTGTEGSLF
TRBV20-1 CSASPRVAGVWEQFF
TRBV12-3/TRBV12-4 CASMSKKRSAEQFF
TRBV7-9 CASSRLAGLPLETQYF
TRBV7-9 CASSLVGGTTDTQYF
TRBV5-1 CASSLGASGINNEQFF
TRBV20-1 CSALPDSTYRQPQHF
TRBV5-1 CASSLQGSTNTGELFF
TRBV12-3/TRBV12-4 CASSPGTAKYEQYF
TRBV19 CASSITRMTGELFF
TRBV5-6 CASSGYRVNTEAFF
TRBV7-2 CASSATGIDEQFF
TRBV5-1 CASSLGQITDTQYF
TRBV9 CASSGWTGKEGLANYGYTF
TRBV12-3/TRBV12-4 CASRSTGGPEEQYF
TRBV6-5 CASSYRQFSMNTEAFF
TRBV28 CASSDASGANLRNYEQYF
TRBV7-6 CASSFVGAAGELFF
TRBV2 CASSATFLTYEQYF